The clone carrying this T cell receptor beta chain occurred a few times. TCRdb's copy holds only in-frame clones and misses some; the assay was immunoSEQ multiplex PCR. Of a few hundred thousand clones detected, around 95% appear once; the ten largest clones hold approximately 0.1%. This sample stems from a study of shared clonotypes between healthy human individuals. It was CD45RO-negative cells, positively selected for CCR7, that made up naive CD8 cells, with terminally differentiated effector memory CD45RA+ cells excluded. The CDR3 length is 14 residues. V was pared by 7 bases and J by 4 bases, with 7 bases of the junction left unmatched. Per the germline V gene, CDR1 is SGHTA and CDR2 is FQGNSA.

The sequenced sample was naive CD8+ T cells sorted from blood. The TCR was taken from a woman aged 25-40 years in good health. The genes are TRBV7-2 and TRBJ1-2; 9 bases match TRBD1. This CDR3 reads CASNLGTGLYGYTF. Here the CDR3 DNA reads TGTGCCAGCAACCTGGGGACAGGGCTCTATGGCTACACCTTC.